The clone carrying this T cell receptor (beta chain) was observed many times. Time point described: before trial treatment. This specimen comes from a study of low-dose radiotherapy and immunotherapy resistance in tumors. Study-wide context: Per fraction, Cohort 1 was given 0.5 Gy every 2 weeks, for a total of 6.5 Gy. Cyclophosphamide infusions of 200 mg/m2 came every two weeks, one day before radiation-immunotherapy. With 1 Gy per fraction every two weeks, Cohort 2 accumulated 13 Gy across 26 weeks.

There are 15 residues in the CDR3. V dropped 1 base and J dropped 0 bases, with 10 bases sitting between them. Per germline, CDR1 LNHDA and CDR2 SQIVND (reference sequence). Primers used for first-strand cDNA, a TRAV- and TRBV-specific set, covered both alpha and beta chains. The authors amplified TCRs for around 20 PCR cycles with a constant-region primer and a V-primer adapter. Amplification (by in vitro transcription) was performed on isolated mRNA. Via MiXCR, TCRdb re-called the reads, giving one row per CDR3 protein. The sample shows about 82,000 distinct CDR3 sequences, 18% of them seen only once.

V is TRBV19 and J is TRBJ2-7, with D unresolved. The clonotype was recovered from a male donor with prostate cancer. Specimen: PBMCs, collected before treatment. The CDR3 sequence is CASSIGMVFSYEQYF. Written as DNA, the CDR3 is TGTGCCAGTAGTATAGGAATGGTTTTCTCCTACGAGCAGTACTTC.